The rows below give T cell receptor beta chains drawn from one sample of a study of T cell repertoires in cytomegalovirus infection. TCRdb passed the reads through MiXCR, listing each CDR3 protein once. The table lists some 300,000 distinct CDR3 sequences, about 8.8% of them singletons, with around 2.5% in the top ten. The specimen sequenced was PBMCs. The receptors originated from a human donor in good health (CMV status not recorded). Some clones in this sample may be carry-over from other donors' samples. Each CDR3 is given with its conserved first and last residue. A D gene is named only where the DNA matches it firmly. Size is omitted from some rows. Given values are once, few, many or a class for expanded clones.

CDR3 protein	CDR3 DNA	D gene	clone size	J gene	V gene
CATSDLTKFTGQPNSGANVLTF	TGTGCCACCAGTGACCTAACAAAATTTACAGGCCAACCCAACTCTGGGGCCAACGTCCTGACTTTC	-	-	TRBJ2-6	TRBV24-1
CASSSPPAQNTEAFF	TGTGCCAGCAGCTCTCCCCCGGCTCAGAACACTGAAGCTTTCTTT	-	many	TRBJ1-1	TRBV7-9
CSARDPLAGTDTQYF	TGCAGTGCTAGAGATCCACTAGCGGGCACAGATACGCAGTATTTT	TRBD2	many	TRBJ2-3	TRBV20-1
CASSLERDQDYGYTF	TGTGCCAGCAGCTTAGAGAGGGATCAGGACTATGGCTACACCTTC	-	many	TRBJ1-2	TRBV7-9
CASSLASLRGQGSTEAFF	TGTGCCAGCAGCTTAGCATCACTTCGGGGGCAAGGAAGCACTGAAGCTTTCTTT	-	many	TRBJ1-1	TRBV7-2
CSVEAQGALGEQFF	TGCAGCGTTGAAGCCCAGGGGGCGCTGGGTGAGCAGTTCTTC	TRBD1	few	TRBJ2-1	TRBV29-1
CASSLGQAHSTDTQYF	TGTGCCAGCAGCTTGGGCCAGGCCCATAGCACAGATACGCAGTATTTT	-	many	TRBJ2-3	TRBV5-4
CASSLSNLRADQPQHF	TGTGCCAGCAGCTTGTCCAACCTCAGGGCGGATCAGCCCCAGCATTTT	-	many	TRBJ1-5	TRBV7-2
CASSLTGRNQETQYF	TGTGCCAGCAGTTTAACGGGACGGAACCAAGAGACCCAGTACTTC	-	-	TRBJ2-5	TRBV12-3/TRBV12-4
CASSLDTRGPEAFF	TGCGCCAGCAGCTTGGATACCCGGGGGCCTGAAGCTTTCTTT	-	-	TRBJ1-1	TRBV5-1
CASSFLPRLRQQETQYF	TGTGCCAGCAGTTTTCTCCCACGCCTCCGACAACAAGAGACCCAGTACTTC	-	many	TRBJ2-5	TRBV28
CASSLGASSYNSPLHF	TGTGCCAGCAGTTTGGGCGCAAGCTCCTATAATTCACCCCTCCACTTT	-	many	TRBJ1-6	TRBV28
CASSQEGEVDTQYF	TGCGCCAGCAGCCAAGAAGGGGAAGTCGATACGCAGTATTTT	-	many	TRBJ2-3	TRBV4-3
CSARVTGGENTEAFF	TGCAGTGCTAGGGTGACAGGGGGGGAGAACACTGAAGCTTTCTTT	TRBD1	few	TRBJ1-1	TRBV20-1
CSVEDQGGTEAFF	TGCAGCGTTGAAGATCAAGGGGGAACTGAAGCTTTCTTT	-	many	TRBJ1-1	TRBV29-1